Sequencing of this T cell receptor beta chain was carried out in a study of Ad26.COV2.S vaccination and SARS-CoV-2 variants. This CDR3 is built from 14 residues. Trimming removed 3 bases from V and 8 bases from J; junction bases left unmatched: 5. Looked up from germline, CDR1 is SGHTA and CDR2 is FQGNSA. Indicated treatment: about 20 received Ad26.COV2.S at low or high dose, single or two shots; 5 received placebo; per-sample allocation not given. The study sampled participants on day 63 after the first vaccine or placebo injection. The data were produced by immunoSEQ multiplex PCR, yet TCRdb's version contains in-frame clones alone and is incomplete. Of more than 250,000 clones listed, approximately 89% are singletons.

The V gene is TRBV7-2, the J gene TRBJ1-4; 8 bases line up with TRBD1. This sample comprised peripheral blood, obtained in a trial of Ad26.COV2.S vaccine versus placebo. This receptor was identified in a person between 18 and 65 years old who received the Ad26.COV2.S COVID-19 vaccine or a placebo. This CDR3 reads CASSFQGAHEKLFF. The CDR3 DNA sequence: TGTGCCAGCAGCTTCCAGGGGGCGCACGAAAAACTGTTTTTT.